These T cell receptor beta chains were read from a single sample in a study of shared clonotypes between healthy human individuals. The protocol was immunoSEQ multiplex PCR, while the TCRdb copy is restricted to in-frame clones and leaves out a portion. Here the sample spans more than 1,200,000 clones, 97% to 99% being singletons. Sequencing was carried out using naive CD4+ T cells sorted from blood. The receptors derive from a man younger than 45 in good health. Each CDR3 is given without its conserved first and last residue. Each record gives: V gene, J gene, CDR3 protein.

TRBV21-1,TRBJ2-7,ASSKPGLAGVGYEQY
TRBV10-3,TRBJ2-5,AIGESRQETQY
TRBV5-6,TRBJ2-5,ASSLEEETAVETQY
TRBV6-1,TRBJ2-5,ASSKVIIRDGTY
TRBV19,TRBJ2-2,ASGTGRTGELF
TRBV9,TRBJ2-7,ASSVRGRDEQY
TRBV5-1,TRBJ2-7,ASSLIGQSYEQY
TRBV18,TRBJ2-7,ASSPLSTYEQY
TRBV12-5,TRBJ1-5,ASASGTGENSNQPQH
TRBV5-6,TRBJ2-1,ASSLFASGDFYNEQF
TRBV6-4,TRBJ1-2,ASSDRGTGYT
TRBV7-2,TRBJ2-3,ASSYRTSPDTQY
TRBV28,TRBJ2-2,ASSWPGQGNTGELF
TRBV6-5,TRBJ1-2,ASSYREPSANYGYT
TRBV9,TRBJ1-3,ASSVGRGDTIY
TRBV30,TRBJ1-2,AWSSDTNYGYT
TRBV6-5,TRBJ2-7,ASTNRAGVGEQY
TRBV7-2,TRBJ2-1,ASSPEREHEQF
TRBV5-1,TRBJ2-1,ASSLVRSLSKNEQF
TRBV2,TRBJ1-1,ASSEDIGGNIEAF
TRBV4-3,TRBJ1-5,ASSQEWDYNQPQH
TRBV7-3,TRBJ2-5,ASSFRGETQY
TRBV7-9,TRBJ1-2,ASSQINGEGYT
TRBV13,TRBJ2-7,ASSPTRDIYEQY
TRBV6-1,TRBJ2-1,ASRSIDEQF
TRBV7-6,TRBJ2-3,ASSSPAGVGADTQY
TRBV5-1,TRBJ1-5,ASSSDHRPQH
TRBV5-8,TRBJ1-5,ASSYRGPQPQH
TRBV4-1,TRBJ2-7,ASSQDTLYSYEQY
TRBV29-1,TRBJ2-2,SVVQGRVGELF
TRBV6-6,TRBJ2-4,ARGLAYVDIQY
TRBV7-2,TRBJ2-7,ASSGAGTFDYEQY
TRBV19,TRBJ2-1,ASSIPSGSALDEQF
TRBV7-8,TRBJ2-7,ASSTEVVGAYEQY
TRBV4-1,TRBJ2-1,ASSQDRDRGTEQF
TRBV11-1,TRBJ2-7,ASSRTSGYEQY
TRBV14,TRBJ1-2,ASSQAQGAAFHGYT
TRBV9,TRBJ2-1,ASSAKRDRDLRSYNEQF
TRBV5-4,TRBJ2-5,ASRMGGAETQY
TRBV28,TRBJ1-2,ASSKRQSTRYGYT